The present TCR beta chain was sequenced within a study of tumor and adjacent non-tumor tissue in lung cancer. General observations from the study: Tumor tissue had significantly higher TCR diversity than normal lung.

This clonotype was seen repeatedly, ten times or more. The antigen is not known. The template was RNA from unsorted bulk tissue. The normal lung tissue was taken more than 3 cm from the tumor edge. TCRbeta libraries were built with three rounds of nested PCR, modified from ARM-PCR. A single record per CDR3 protein comes from TCRdb applying MiXCR to the multiplex PCR reads. The sample has 45,000 or so distinct CDR3 sequences; 60% to 70% are singletons. This receptor was identified in a woman between 35 and 50 years old with non-small cell lung cancer. Sample: distant non-tumor lung tissue.

The CDR3 loop is CASSQAPGADGPQHF. DNA of the CDR3: TGCGCCAGCAGCCAAGCGCCAGGGGCCGATGGGCCCCAGCATTTT. The chain joins TRBV4-1 to TRBJ1-5; maybe TRBD1 (6 bases). Between the trimmed V and J ends, which lost 1 base and 9 bases, there was a span of 16 bases. The germline V gene has CDR1 MGHRA and CDR2 YSYEKL. CDR3 length: 15 amino acids.